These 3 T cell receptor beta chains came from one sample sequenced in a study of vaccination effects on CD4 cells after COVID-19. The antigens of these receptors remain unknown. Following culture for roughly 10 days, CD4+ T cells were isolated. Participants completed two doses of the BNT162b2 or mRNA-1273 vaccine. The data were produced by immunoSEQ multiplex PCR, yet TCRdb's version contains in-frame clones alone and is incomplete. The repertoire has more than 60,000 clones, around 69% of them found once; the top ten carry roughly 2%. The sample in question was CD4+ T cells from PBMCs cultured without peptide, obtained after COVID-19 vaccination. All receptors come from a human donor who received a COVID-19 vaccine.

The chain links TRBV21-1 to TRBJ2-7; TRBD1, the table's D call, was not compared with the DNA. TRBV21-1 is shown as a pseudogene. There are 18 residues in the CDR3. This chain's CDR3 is CASSKAPTGAESSYEQYV. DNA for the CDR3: TGTGCCAGCAGCAAAGCCCCGACAGGGGCCGAAAGCTCCTACGAGCAGTACGTC.

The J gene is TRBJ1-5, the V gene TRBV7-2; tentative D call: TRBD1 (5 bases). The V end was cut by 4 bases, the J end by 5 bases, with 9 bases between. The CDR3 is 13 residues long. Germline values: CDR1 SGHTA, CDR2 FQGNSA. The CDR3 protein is CASSSDSYQPQHF. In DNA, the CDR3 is TGTGCCAGCAGCTCCGACAGTTATCAGCCCCAGCATTTT.

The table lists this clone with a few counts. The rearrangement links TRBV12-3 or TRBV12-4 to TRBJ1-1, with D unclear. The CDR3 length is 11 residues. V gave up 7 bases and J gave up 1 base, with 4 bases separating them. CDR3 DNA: TGTGCCAGCATCCAGAACACTGAAGCTTTCTTT. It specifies CASIQNTEAFF.